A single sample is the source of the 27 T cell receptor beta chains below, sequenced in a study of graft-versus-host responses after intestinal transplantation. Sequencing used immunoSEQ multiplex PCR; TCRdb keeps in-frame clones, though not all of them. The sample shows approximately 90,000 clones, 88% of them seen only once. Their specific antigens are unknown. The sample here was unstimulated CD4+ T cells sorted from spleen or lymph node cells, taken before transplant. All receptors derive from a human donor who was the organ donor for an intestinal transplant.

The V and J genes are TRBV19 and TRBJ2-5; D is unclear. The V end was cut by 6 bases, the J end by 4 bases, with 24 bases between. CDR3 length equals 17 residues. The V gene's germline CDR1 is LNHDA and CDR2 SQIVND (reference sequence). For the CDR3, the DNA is TGTGCCAGTAGCCCCCCAAGCCCGCGGCTAGTTGGAGAGACCCAGTACTTC. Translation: CASSPPSPRLVGETQYF.

Here the CDR3 DNA reads TGTGCCAGCAGCGCACCACAGGGGGGCAACCCTTACAATGAGCAGTTCTTC. It specifies CASSAPQGGNPYNEQFF. The rearrangement links TRBV9 to TRBJ2-1, with TRBD1 identical over 8 bases. CDR3 length: 17 residues. V was pared by 3 bases and J by 4 bases, with 12 bases of the junction left unmatched. Germline V gives CDR1 SGDLS, CDR2 YYNGEE.

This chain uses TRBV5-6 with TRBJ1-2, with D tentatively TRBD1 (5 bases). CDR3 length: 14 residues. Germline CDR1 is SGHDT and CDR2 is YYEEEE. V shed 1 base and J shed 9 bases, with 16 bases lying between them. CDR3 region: CASSLRGMQGRYTF. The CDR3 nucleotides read TGTGCCAGCAGCTTGCGGGGGATGCAGGGACGCTACACCTTC.

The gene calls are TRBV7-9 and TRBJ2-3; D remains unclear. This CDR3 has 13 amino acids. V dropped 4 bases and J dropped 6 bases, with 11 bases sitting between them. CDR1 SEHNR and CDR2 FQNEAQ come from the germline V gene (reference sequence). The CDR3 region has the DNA TGTGCCAGCAGCTCCTTTACTTGGGATACGCAGTATTTT. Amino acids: CASSSFTWDTQYF. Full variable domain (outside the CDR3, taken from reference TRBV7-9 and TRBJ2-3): DTGVSQNPRHKITKRGQNVTFRCDPISEHNRLYWYRQTLGQGPEFLTYFQNEAQLEKSRLLSDRFSAERPKGSFSTLEIQRTEQGDSAMYLCASSSFTWDTQYFGPGTRLTVL.

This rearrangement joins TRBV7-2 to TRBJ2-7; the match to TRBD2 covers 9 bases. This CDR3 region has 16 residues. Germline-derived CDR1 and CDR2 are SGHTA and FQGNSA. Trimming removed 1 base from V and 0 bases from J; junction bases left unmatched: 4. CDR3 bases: TGTGCCAGCAGCTTAGGCGGCGGGAGGGCCTCCTACGAGCAGTACTTC. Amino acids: CASSLGGGRASYEQYF.

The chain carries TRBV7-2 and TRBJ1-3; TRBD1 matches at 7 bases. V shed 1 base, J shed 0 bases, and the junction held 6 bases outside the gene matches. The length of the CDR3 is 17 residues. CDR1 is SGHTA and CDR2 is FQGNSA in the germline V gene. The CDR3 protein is CASSLVRDRASGNTIYF. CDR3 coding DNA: TGTGCCAGCAGCTTAGTGAGGGACAGAGCCTCTGGAAACACCATATATTTT.

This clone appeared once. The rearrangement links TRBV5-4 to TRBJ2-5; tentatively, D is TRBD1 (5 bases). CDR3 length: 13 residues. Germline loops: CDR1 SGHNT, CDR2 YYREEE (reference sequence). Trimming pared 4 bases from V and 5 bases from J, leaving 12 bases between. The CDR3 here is CASSAQGPETQYF. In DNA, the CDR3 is TGTGCCAGCAGCGCCCAGGGTCCGGAGACCCAGTACTTC.

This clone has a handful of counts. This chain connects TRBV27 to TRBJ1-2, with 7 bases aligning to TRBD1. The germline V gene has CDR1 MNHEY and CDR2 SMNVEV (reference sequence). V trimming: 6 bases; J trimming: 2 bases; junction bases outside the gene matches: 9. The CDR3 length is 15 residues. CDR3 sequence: CASREQGRSNYGYTF. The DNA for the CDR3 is TGTGCCAGCAGGGAACAGGGGAGGTCCAACTATGGCTACACCTTC.

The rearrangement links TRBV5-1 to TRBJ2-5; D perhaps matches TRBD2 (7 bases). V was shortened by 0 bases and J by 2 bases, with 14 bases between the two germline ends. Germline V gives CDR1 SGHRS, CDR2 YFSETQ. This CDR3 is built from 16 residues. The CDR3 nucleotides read TGCGCCAGCAGCTTGGGGGGGGGCGGCATTCAAGAGACCCAGTACTTC. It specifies CASSLGGGGIQETQYF.

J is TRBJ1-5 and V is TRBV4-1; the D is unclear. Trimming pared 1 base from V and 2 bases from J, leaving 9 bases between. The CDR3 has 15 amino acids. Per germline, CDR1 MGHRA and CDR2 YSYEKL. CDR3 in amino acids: CASSQVPGGNQPQHF. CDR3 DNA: TGCGCCAGCAGCCAAGTTCCCGGGGGCAATCAGCCCCAGCATTTT.

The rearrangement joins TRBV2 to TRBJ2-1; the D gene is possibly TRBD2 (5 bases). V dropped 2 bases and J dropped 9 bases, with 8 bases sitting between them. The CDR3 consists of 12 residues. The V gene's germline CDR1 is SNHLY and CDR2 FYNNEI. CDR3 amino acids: CASSELGSEQFF. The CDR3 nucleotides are TGTGCCAGCAGTGAATTGGGGAGTGAGCAGTTCTTC.

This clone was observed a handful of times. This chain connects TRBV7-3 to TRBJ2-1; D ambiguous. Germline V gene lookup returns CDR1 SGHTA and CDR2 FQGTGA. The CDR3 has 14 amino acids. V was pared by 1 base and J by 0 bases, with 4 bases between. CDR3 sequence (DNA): TGTGCCAGCAGCTTAATTAGCTCCTACAATGAGCAGTTCTTC. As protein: CASSLISSYNEQFF.

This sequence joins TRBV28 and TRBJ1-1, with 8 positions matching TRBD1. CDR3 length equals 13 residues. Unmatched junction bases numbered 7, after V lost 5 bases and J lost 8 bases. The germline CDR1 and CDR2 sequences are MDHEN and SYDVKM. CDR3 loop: CASSRRQGAEAFF. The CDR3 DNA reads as TGTGCCAGCAGTCGACGTCAGGGGGCAGAAGCTTTCTTT.

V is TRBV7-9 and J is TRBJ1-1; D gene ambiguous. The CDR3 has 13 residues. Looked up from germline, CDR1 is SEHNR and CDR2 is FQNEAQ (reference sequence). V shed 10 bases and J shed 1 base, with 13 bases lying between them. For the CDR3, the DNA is TGTGCCAATCAACACGCCTCGAACACTGAAGCTTTCTTT. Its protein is CANQHASNTEAFF. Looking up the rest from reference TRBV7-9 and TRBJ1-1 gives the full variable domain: DTGVSQNPRHKITKRGQNVTFRCDPISEHNRLYWYRQTLGQGPEFLTYFQNEAQLEKSRLLSDRFSAERPKGSFSTLEIQRTEQGDSAMYLCANQHASNTEAFFGQGTRLTVV.

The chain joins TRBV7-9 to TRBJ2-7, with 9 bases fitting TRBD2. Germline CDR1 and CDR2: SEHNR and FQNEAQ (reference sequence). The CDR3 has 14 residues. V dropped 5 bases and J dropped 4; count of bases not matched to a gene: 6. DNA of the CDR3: TGTGCCAGCAGCCCGACTAGCGGAAGTTACGAGCAGTACTTC. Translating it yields CASSPTSGSYEQYF.

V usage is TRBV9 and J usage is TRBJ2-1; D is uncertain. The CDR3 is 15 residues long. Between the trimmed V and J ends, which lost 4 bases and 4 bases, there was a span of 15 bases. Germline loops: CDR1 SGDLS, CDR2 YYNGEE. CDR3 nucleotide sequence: TGTGCCAGCAGCCCGCGGCCGGCTGATTACAATGAGCAGTTCTTC. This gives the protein CASSPRPADYNEQFF.

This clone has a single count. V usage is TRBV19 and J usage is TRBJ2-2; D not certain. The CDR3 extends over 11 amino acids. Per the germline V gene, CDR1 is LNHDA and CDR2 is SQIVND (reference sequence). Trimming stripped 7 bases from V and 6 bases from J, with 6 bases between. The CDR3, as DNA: TGTGCCAGTATCGGAGCCGGGGAGCTGTTTTTT. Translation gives CASIGAGELFF.

The CDR3 DNA reads TGTGCCAGCAGTTTACACGGGGGGCAAGAGACCCAGTACTTC. It codes for CASSLHGGQETQYF. The chain has TRBV27 and TRBJ2-5; 7 positions agree with TRBD2. The length of the CDR3 is 14 residues. CDR1 and CDR2 (germline): MNHEY, SMNVEV (reference sequence). V lost 2 bases and J lost 2; bases outside the gene matches: 2.

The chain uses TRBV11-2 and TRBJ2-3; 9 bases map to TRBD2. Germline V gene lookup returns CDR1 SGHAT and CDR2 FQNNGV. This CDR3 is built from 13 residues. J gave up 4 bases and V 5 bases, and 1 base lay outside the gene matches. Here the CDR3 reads CASSLAGSDTQYF. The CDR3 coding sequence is TGTGCCAGCAGCCTAGCGGGATCAGATACGCAGTATTTT.

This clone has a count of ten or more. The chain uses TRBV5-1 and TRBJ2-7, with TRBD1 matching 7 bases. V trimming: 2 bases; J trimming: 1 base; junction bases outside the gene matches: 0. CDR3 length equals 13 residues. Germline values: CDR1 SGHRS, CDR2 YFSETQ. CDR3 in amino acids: CASSLQGSYEQYF. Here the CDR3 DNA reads TGCGCCAGCAGCTTACAGGGGTCCTACGAGCAGTACTTC.

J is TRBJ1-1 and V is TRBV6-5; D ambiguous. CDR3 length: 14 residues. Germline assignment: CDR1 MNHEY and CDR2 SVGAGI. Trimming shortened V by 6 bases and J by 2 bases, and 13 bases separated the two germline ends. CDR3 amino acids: CASSLLRTNTEAFF. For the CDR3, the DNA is TGTGCCAGCAGCTTATTACGAACTAACACTGAAGCTTTCTTT.

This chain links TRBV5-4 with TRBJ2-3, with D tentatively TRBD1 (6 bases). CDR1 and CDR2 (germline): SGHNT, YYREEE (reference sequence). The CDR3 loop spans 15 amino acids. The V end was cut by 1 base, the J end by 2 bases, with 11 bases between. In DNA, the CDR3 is TGTGCCAGCAGCTTGACCACAGGGCCCACAGATACGCAGTATTTT. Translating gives CASSLTTGPTDTQYF.

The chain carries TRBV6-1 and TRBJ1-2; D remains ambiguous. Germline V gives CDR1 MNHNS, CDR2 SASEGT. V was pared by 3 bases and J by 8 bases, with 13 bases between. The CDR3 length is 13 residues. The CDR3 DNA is TGTGCCAGCAGTGACCCCGGGATAAGAGGCTACACCTTC. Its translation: CASSDPGIRGYTF.

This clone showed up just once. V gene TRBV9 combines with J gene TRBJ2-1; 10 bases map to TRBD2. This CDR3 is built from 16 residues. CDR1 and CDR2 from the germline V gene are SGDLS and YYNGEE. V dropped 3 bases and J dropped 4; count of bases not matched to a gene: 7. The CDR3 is CASSASGTSAYNEQFF. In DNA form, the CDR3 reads TGTGCCAGCAGCGCCTCCGGGACTAGCGCTTACAATGAGCAGTTCTTC.

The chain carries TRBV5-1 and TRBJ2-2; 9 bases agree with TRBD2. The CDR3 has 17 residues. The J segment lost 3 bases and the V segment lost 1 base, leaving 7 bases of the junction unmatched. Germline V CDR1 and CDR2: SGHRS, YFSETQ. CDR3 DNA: TGCGCCAGCAGCTTGAGGAGCGGGGGGTTCGACACCGGGGAGCTGTTTTTT. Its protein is CASSLRSGGFDTGELFF.

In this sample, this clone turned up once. In DNA form, the CDR3 reads TGTGCCTGGGGGGCTCGAGACAGACTTAATCAGCCCCAGCATTTT. Protein product: CAWGARDRLNQPQHF. J is TRBJ1-5 and V is TRBV30; D is possibly TRBD1 (5 bases). The CDR3 is made up of 15 amino acids. Germline V CDR1 and CDR2: GTSNPN, SVGIG (reference sequence). V was cut by 5 bases and J by 4 bases, with 18 bases left in between.

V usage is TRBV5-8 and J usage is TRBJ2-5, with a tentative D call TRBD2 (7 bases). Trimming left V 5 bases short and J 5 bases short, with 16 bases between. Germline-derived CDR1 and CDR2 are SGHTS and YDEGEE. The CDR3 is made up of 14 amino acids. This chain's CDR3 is CASSTRRGAETQYF. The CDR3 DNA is TGTGCCAGCAGTACCCGACGGGGGGCGGAGACCCAGTACTTC.